A single sample gave rise to the 19 T cell receptor beta chains below, sequenced in a study of cytomegalovirus exposure and HLA in healthy donors. Amplification used 60 Vbeta primers and 13 Jbeta primers. The protocol was immunoSEQ multiplex PCR, while the TCRdb copy is restricted to in-frame clones and leaves out a portion. This table has 100,000 to 150,000 clones, roughly 70% appearing once. Sequencing was carried out using PBMCs. The receptors stem from a man aged 30 to 39 in good health and CMV-seronegative.

In its sample, this clone was seen a few times. The gene calls are TRBV4-3 and TRBJ1-1; 8 bases are shared with TRBD1. CDR1 LGHNA and CDR2 YSLEER come from the germline V gene. Unmatched junction bases numbered 10, after V lost 2 bases and J lost 5 bases. The CDR3 is 16 amino acids. The chain's CDR3 is CASSQPRTGGGTEAFF. DNA of the CDR3: TGCGCCAGCAGCCAACCTCGAACAGGGGGAGGGACTGAAGCTTTCTTT.

This clone was seen a few times. At one boundary the junction diverges from the germline segment, which might be a read error. This chain uses TRBV7-7 with TRBJ1-4; D remains ambiguous. The CDR3 has 12 residues. CDR1 and CDR2 (germline): SSHAT, FNYEAQ (reference sequence). The CDR3 DNA is TGTGCTAGCACCTCCCTTAATGAAAAACTGTTTTTT. Its translation is CASTSLNEKLFF.

V gene TRBV7-9 combines with J gene TRBJ2-5, with D maybe TRBD1 (5 bases). The ends were cut back, 5 bases at V and 1 base at J, with 11 bases in the middle. Germline V CDR1 and CDR2: SEHNR, FQNEAQ (reference sequence). CDR3 length: 14 residues. CDR3 sequence: CASSLDSLQETQYF. Here the CDR3 DNA reads TGTGCCAGCAGCCTCGACAGCCTCCAAGAGACCCAGTACTTC.

This chain joins TRBV18 and TRBJ2-7; possible D gene TRBD1, 5 bases. This CDR3 spans 14 amino acids. From germline, CDR1 is KGHSH and CDR2 LQKENI. With 0 bases removed from V and 5 bases from J, the gap between germline ends came to 11 bases. CDR3 DNA sequence: TGTGCCAGCTCACCACCGGGGCCGAAAGACGAGCAGTACTTC. It translates to CASSPPGPKDEQYF.

V and J are TRBV4-3 and TRBJ2-5, with 8 bases aligning to TRBD2. The J segment lost 5 bases and the V segment lost 2 bases, leaving 4 bases of the junction unmatched. The germline gives CDR1 LGHNA, CDR2 YSLEER. The CDR3 is 14 residues long. The CDR3 sequence: CASSQQTSAETQYF. CDR3 DNA sequence: TGCGCCAGCAGCCAACAGACTAGCGCGGAGACCCAGTACTTC.

This clone occurred a few times. This chain connects TRBV7-9 to TRBJ1-4; the D is unclear. CDR3 length: 15 residues. Trimming stripped 6 bases from V and 5 bases from J, with 16 bases between. Germline V gives CDR1 SEHNR, CDR2 FQNEAQ (reference sequence). The CDR3, as DNA: TGTGCCAGCAGTCAGAGAGGTTCGAGAAATGAAAAACTGTTTTTT. Residues: CASSQRGSRNEKLFF.

This chain links TRBV28 with TRBJ2-7, with 8 nucleotides matching TRBD1. V lost 7 bases and J lost 4; bases outside the gene matches: 12. The CDR3 spans 15 residues. Germline-derived CDR1 and CDR2 are MDHEN and SYDVKM. DNA for the CDR3: TGTGCCAGCACCACAGGGGGGACAGCCATTTACGAGCAGTACTTC. Encoded protein: CASTTGGTAIYEQYF. Using reference TRBV28 and TRBJ2-7 for the parts outside the CDR3, the full variable domain is DVKVTQSSRYLVKRTGEKVFLECVQDMDHENMFWYRQDPGLGLRLIYFSYDVKMKEKGDIPEGYSVSREKKERFSLILESASTNQTSMYLCASTTGGTAIYEQYFGPGTRLTVT.

The chain links TRBV7-3 to TRBJ2-1; TRBD2 might be the D (6 bases). The V and J ends lost 3 bases and 3 bases respectively, with 12 bases between them. Germline assignment: CDR1 SGHTA and CDR2 FQGTGA. The CDR3 covers 15 residues. The CDR3 DNA reads TGTGCCAGCAGCTTCAGGGACTCCCACTACAATGAGCAGTTCTTC. Translation: CASSFRDSHYNEQFF.

The V and J genes are TRBV5-1 and TRBJ1-1; TRBD1 aligns across 7 bases. The CDR3 consists of 14 residues. Germline V gene lookup returns CDR1 SGHRS and CDR2 YFSETQ. V lost 4 bases, J lost 0 bases, and 3 bases stayed unmatched. The CDR3 DNA follows: TGCGCCAGCAGCCAGGGACAGCTGAACACTGAAGCTTTCTTT. Translating it yields CASSQGQLNTEAFF.

J is TRBJ1-4 and V is TRBV28; the D is unclear. V dropped 8 bases and J dropped 3 bases, with 13 bases sitting between them. The CDR3 consists of 14 residues. Germline assignment: CDR1 MDHEN and CDR2 SYDVKM. CDR3 residues: CASLPADSNEKLFF. DNA for the CDR3: TGTGCCAGCCTACCCGCGGATTCTAATGAAAAACTGTTTTTT.

The chain recombines TRBV5-1 with TRBJ1-6; 7 bases match TRBD1. With 3 bases clipped from V and 1 base from J, the junction kept 7 bases outside the gene matches. This CDR3 is built from 17 residues. Germline V gene lookup returns CDR1 SGHRS and CDR2 YFSETQ. The CDR3 DNA follows: TGCGCCAGCAGCTCAACCCGACAGGGTTCCTATAATTCACCCCTCCACTTT. Translating it yields CASSSTRQGSYNSPLHF.

To note about this clone: Its ends do not fully match the called genes, so a read error is possible. J is TRBJ2-5 and V is TRBV5-1; 8 bases match TRBD2. Looked up from germline, CDR1 is SGHRS and CDR2 is YFSETQ. The CDR3 has 16 residues. CDR3 bases: TGCGCCAGCAGCTGGGGAGCGGGGGTTAAGGGAGAGGCCCAGTACTTC. This gives the protein CASSWGAGVKGEAQYF.

This clone appeared a few times. The chain couples TRBV30 to TRBJ2-1; TRBD2 matches 9 bases. Trimming at V came to 3 bases and at J to 5 bases, leaving 5 bases not matched to a gene. There are 14 residues in the CDR3. Germline CDR1 and CDR2: GTSNPN and SVGIG (reference sequence). The CDR3 nucleotides are TGTGCCTGGAGGGGACTAGCTCTTGACAATGAGCAGTTCTTC. This sequence encodes CAWRGLALDNEQFF.

This chain uses TRBV10-1 with TRBJ2-3, with 8 bases identical to TRBD2. J gave up 1 base and V 0 bases, and 3 bases lay outside the gene matches. From germline, CDR1 is WNHNN and CDR2 SYGVQD (reference sequence). This CDR3 contains 16 residues. Here the CDR3 DNA reads TGCGCCAGCAGTGAGTCGGGACTAGGTGGCACAGATACGCAGTATTTT. This gives the protein CASSESGLGGTDTQYF.

The chain links TRBV4-1 to TRBJ2-1; 8 bases align to TRBD2. Germline V CDR1 and CDR2: MGHRA, YSYEKL. This CDR3 comprises 15 residues. V shed 6 bases, J shed 2 bases, and the junction held 6 bases outside the gene matches. CDR3 region: CASSRSGGPYNEQFF. The CDR3, as DNA: TGCGCCAGCAGTCGAAGCGGGGGACCCTACAATGAGCAGTTCTTC.

CDR3 nucleotides: TGTGCCAGCAGCTTAGGGACAGGGACCTCTGGAAACACCATATATTTT. As protein: CASSLGTGTSGNTIYF. The chain couples TRBV7-2 to TRBJ1-3; 8 bases agree with TRBD1. After removal of 1 base from V and 0 bases from J, the junction contained 2 bases not matched to a gene. The CDR3 contains 16 residues. CDR1 is SGHTA and CDR2 is FQGNSA in the germline V gene. Complete variable domain (other parts from reference TRBV7-2 and TRBJ1-3): GAGVSQSPSNKVTEKGKDVELRCDPISGHTALYWYRQSLGQGLEFLIYFQGNSAPDKSGLPSDRFSAERTGGSVSTLTIQRTQQEDSAVYLCASSLGTGTSGNTIYFGEGSWLTVV.

V usage is TRBV9 and J usage is TRBJ2-7; TRBD1 is a possible D gene (6 bases). V lost 3 bases and J 2 bases, leaving 18 bases between the germline ends. The CDR3 loop spans 16 amino acids. Germline V lookup: CDR1 SGDLS, CDR2 YYNGEE. DNA for the CDR3: TGTGCCAGCAGCGCCCCGCGGACAGTTAATCCCTACGAGCAGTACTTC. As protein: CASSAPRTVNPYEQYF.

CDR3 nucleotides: TGTGCCAGCTCACCACCGGGACAGATTTACTACGAGCAGTACTTC. Protein product: CASSPPGQIYYEQYF. The chain has TRBV18 and TRBJ2-7; 7 bases fit TRBD1. V trimming: 0 bases; J trimming: 3 bases; junction bases outside the gene matches: 5. CDR3 length equals 15 residues. The germline CDR1 and CDR2 sequences are KGHSH and LQKENI.

There are a few counts of this clone. The rearrangement links TRBV7-2 to TRBJ1-5; tentative D call: TRBD1 (6 bases). The CDR3 spans 15 residues. Germline V lookup: CDR1 SGHTA, CDR2 FQGNSA. Trimming took 6 bases from V and 1 from J, leaving 13 bases between them. As DNA, the CDR3 is TGTGCCAGCAGTTCCGGGGGGGCCAGCAATCAGCCCCAGCATTTT. Amino acid sequence: CASSSGGASNQPQHF.